This passage covers 21 T cell receptor beta chains from one sample sequenced in a study of blood T cell repertoires in COVID-19. The data were produced by immunoSEQ multiplex PCR, yet TCRdb's version contains in-frame clones alone and is incomplete. Found here are more than 250,000 clones, around 87% of them singletons; the top ten hold 1%. Sequences were obtained from peripheral blood. These receptors were collected from a man aged 45-65 years with active or convalescent COVID-19.

This clone appeared a single time. The V and J genes are TRBV6-2 or TRBV6-3 and TRBJ2-3; D not certain. CDR3 size: 13 residues. Per the germline V gene, CDR1 is MNHEY and CDR2 is SVGEGT. V was clipped by 2 bases and J by 6 bases, with 9 bases between them. The CDR3 region is CASSYHSYDTQYF. For the CDR3, the DNA is TGTGCCAGCAGTTACCACTCGTACGATACGCAGTATTTT.

V gene TRBV5-8 combines with J gene TRBJ1-2; 8 bases map to TRBD1. CDR3 length equals 15 residues. V trimming: 7 bases; J trimming: 4 bases; junction bases outside the gene matches: 12. Germline loops: CDR1 SGHTS, CDR2 YDEGEE. As DNA, the CDR3 is TGTGCCAGCGAACCAGGACAGGGCAGCAGCTATGGCTACACCTTC. Translating gives CASEPGQGSSYGYTF.

The genes are TRBV7-2 and TRBJ1-5; D is perhaps TRBD1 (6 bases). V was shortened by 1 base and J by 2 bases, with 12 bases between the two germline ends. CDR1 and CDR2 (germline): SGHTA, FQGNSA. The CDR3 covers 16 residues. CDR3: CASSLGGRGGNQPQHF. The DNA for the CDR3 is TGTGCCAGCAGCTTAGGCGGCAGGGGTGGCAATCAGCCCCAGCATTTT.

V and J are TRBV27 and TRBJ1-4, with D possibly being TRBD1 (6 bases). V lost 5 bases and J 3 bases, leaving 16 bases between the germline ends. There are 16 residues in the CDR3. Germline V lookup: CDR1 MNHEY, CDR2 SMNVEV (reference sequence). The CDR3 DNA sequence: TGTGCCAGCAGTCCGACACAGGGTGCCGCTAATGAAAAACTGTTTTTT. It encodes CASSPTQGAANEKLFF.

The chain uses TRBV4-3 and TRBJ1-4; tentatively, D is TRBD1 (5 bases). The germline CDR1 and CDR2 sequences are LGHNA and YSLEER. The V and J ends lost 2 bases and 4 bases respectively, with 11 bases between them. The CDR3 spans 15 residues. The CDR3 nucleotides read TGCGCCAGCAGCCAATCCCCACAGGTTAATGAAAAACTGTTTTTT. This codes for CASSQSPQVNEKLFF.

V and J are TRBV5-1 and TRBJ2-3; TRBD1 is a possible D gene (6 bases). The length of the CDR3 is 15 residues. V dropped 4 bases and J dropped 0 bases, with 12 bases sitting between them. Germline V CDR1 and CDR2: SGHRS, YFSETQ. The CDR3 bases are TGCGCCAGCAGCCTAACCGGACAGAGCACAGATACGCAGTATTTT. Translated, it gives CASSLTGQSTDTQYF. The complete variable domain, with remaining parts taken from reference TRBV5-1 and TRBJ2-3, reads KAGVTQTPRYLIKTRGQQVTLSCSPISGHRSVSWYQQTPGQGLQFLFEYFSETQRNKGNFPGRFSGRQFSNSRSEMNVSTLELGDSALYLCASSLTGQSTDTQYFGPGTRLTVL.

The rearrangement uses TRBV2 and TRBJ1-2, with TRBD1 matching 8 bases. This CDR3 spans 15 amino acids. The V gene end was trimmed by 8 bases and the J gene end by 6 bases; junction bases not matched to a gene: 14. Germline CDR1 is SNHLY and CDR2 is FYNNEI. As DNA, the CDR3 is TGTGCCAGCCTCCCCGCCTGGACAGGGAGGGATGGCTACACCTTC. Translation gives CASLPAWTGRDGYTF.

This clone was seen a single time. The chain recombines TRBV28 with TRBJ2-5; TRBD2 agrees at 12 bases. The CDR3 totals 15 residues. J lost 5 bases, V lost 6 bases, and 7 bases had no gene match. Germline loops: CDR1 MDHEN, CDR2 SYDVKM. In DNA, the CDR3 is TGTGCCAGCAGCATAGGGACTAGCGGGTTGGAGACCCAGTACTTC. The encoded protein is CASSIGTSGLETQYF.

The chain links TRBV10-3 to TRBJ1-3; D uncertain. Germline V lookup: CDR1 ENHRY, CDR2 SYGVKD. V was trimmed by 6 bases and J by 2 bases, leaving 8 bases between them. This CDR3 region has 13 residues. The CDR3: CAIRSPTGNTIYF. CDR3 DNA: TGTGCCATCAGGAGCCCAACTGGAAACACCATATATTTT.

The genes are TRBV5-1 and TRBJ1-1; TRBD1 matches 9 bases. Germline trimming cut 0 bases from V and 4 bases from J; bases unmatched to any gene: 4. CDR1 is SGHRS, CDR2 YFSETQ, per germline. The CDR3 sequence is 15 residues long. The CDR3 coding sequence is TGCGCCAGCAGCTTGGAAAGACAGGGGGTCACTGAAGCTTTCTTT. Protein sequence: CASSLERQGVTEAFF.

The CDR3 bases are TGTGCCAGCAGTTACACGCAGGGGGTCTTCGAAGATGGCTACACCTTC. Protein: CASSYTQGVFEDGYTF. This chain joins TRBV6-2 or TRBV6-3 and TRBJ1-2, with TRBD1 identical over 7 bases. CDR3 length: 16 residues. CDR1 is MNHEY, CDR2 SVGEGT, per germline. J lost 6 bases, V lost 2 bases, and 12 bases had no gene match.

The V call is TRBV3-1 (or the pseudogene TRBV3-2), the J call TRBJ2-3, with 9 nucleotides matching TRBD1. CDR1 is LGHDT, CDR2 YNNKEL, per germline (reference sequence). CDR3 size: 16 residues. The V and J ends lost 3 bases and 2 bases, in that order; junction bases with no gene match: 6. The CDR3 reads CASSQRQGVLTDTQYF. The CDR3 DNA reads TGTGCCAGCAGCCAGAGACAGGGGGTCCTCACAGATACGCAGTATTTT.

The chain couples TRBV9 to TRBJ2-7, with 8 nucleotides matching TRBD2. J lost 2 bases, V lost 2 bases, and 3 bases had no gene match. The CDR3 is 14 amino acids. From germline, CDR1 is SGDLS and CDR2 YYNGEE. CDR3 DNA: TGTGCCAGCAGCGTCGGGGGGGTCGCCTACGAGCAGTACTTC. Translating it yields CASSVGGVAYEQYF.

This chain links TRBV9 with TRBJ1-5; no clear D gene. The germline V gene has CDR1 SGDLS and CDR2 YYNGEE. Trimming pared 4 bases from V and 6 bases from J, leaving 8 bases between. The CDR3 is made up of 12 amino acids. In nucleotides, the CDR3 is TGTGCCAGCAGCTTCCGTAGTCAGCCCCAGCATTTT. Translated: CASSFRSQPQHF.

The V gene is TRBV18, the J gene TRBJ1-2; TRBD1 aligns across 9 bases. This CDR3 region has 15 residues. With 4 bases clipped from V and 0 bases from J, the junction kept 3 bases outside the gene matches. From germline, CDR1 is KGHSH and CDR2 LQKENI. The CDR3 region has the DNA TGTGCCAGCTCACGTACAGGGGGCGCTAACTATGGCTACACCTTC. Its protein is CASSRTGGANYGYTF.

This clone has just one count. This chain connects TRBV5-1 to TRBJ2-5; 9 bases align to TRBD1. The CDR3 length is 14 residues. The V gene end was trimmed by 4 bases and the J gene end by 5 bases; junction bases not matched to a gene: 6. The V gene's germline CDR1 is SGHRS and CDR2 YFSETQ. DNA for the CDR3: TGCGCCAGCAGCCCCGGGACAGGGAGGGAGACCCAGTACTTC. Protein: CASSPGTGRETQYF.

The J gene is TRBJ2-6, the V gene TRBV7-6; D unclear. Germline V gene lookup returns CDR1 SGHVS and CDR2 FNYEAQ. This CDR3 contains 18 residues. V lost 3 bases and J 0 bases, leaving 15 bases between the germline ends. Here the CDR3 reads CASSFDSLLGSGANVLTF. DNA of the CDR3: TGTGCCAGCAGCTTCGATAGCCTACTCGGCTCTGGGGCCAACGTCCTGACTTTC.

The rearrangement uses TRBV5-1 and TRBJ2-7; 9 bases fit TRBD1. This CDR3 spans 15 amino acids. J was trimmed by 5 bases and V by 1 base; bases with no gene match: 7. The germline gives CDR1 SGHRS, CDR2 YFSETQ. The CDR3 nucleotides are TGCGCCAGCAGCTTGTTCGGACAGGGGTCCAACGAGCAGTACTTC. This codes for CASSLFGQGSNEQYF.

The chain joins TRBV5-4 to TRBJ2-5; TRBD1 is a possible D gene (6 bases). The CDR3 contains 13 residues. V lost 4 bases, J lost 2 bases, and 9 bases lay in between. Looked up from germline, CDR1 is SGHNT and CDR2 is YYREEE (reference sequence). The DNA of the CDR3 is TGTGCCAGCAGCCCACAGGGTCAAGAGACCCAGTACTTC. Translation gives CASSPQGQETQYF. Supplemented by reference TRBV5-4 and TRBJ2-5, the full variable domain reads ETGVTQSPTHLIKTRGQQVTLRCSSQSGHNTVSWYQQALGQGPQFIFQYYREEENGRGNFPPRFSGLQFPNYSSELNVNALELDDSALYLCASSPQGQETQYFGPGTRLLVL.

The chain employs TRBV6-1 and TRBJ2-4; 7 bases agree with TRBD1. There are 16 residues in the CDR3. Germline loops: CDR1 MNHNS, CDR2 SASEGT. J lost 7 bases, V lost 2 bases, and 11 bases had no gene match. CDR3 nucleotide sequence: TGTGCCAGCAGTGAAATAAGTGTGGGGACAGTCAACATTCAGTACTTC. It codes for CASSEISVGTVNIQYF.

The chain has TRBV4-3 and TRBJ1-2; 7 bases are shared with TRBD1. The CDR3 runs 13 residues. J was trimmed by 7 bases and V by 0 bases; bases with no gene match: 2. The germline V gene has CDR1 LGHNA and CDR2 YSLEER. In nucleotides, the CDR3 is TGCGCCAGCAGCCAAGAGGGGACAGCTGGCTACACCTTC. This gives the protein CASSQEGTAGYTF.